This T cell receptor beta chain was captured by sequencing in a study of blood T cells in healthy people across ages. PCR was performed a second time for about 7 to 12 cycles using a sample-barcoded 5' primer and a J-beta primer mix. Every cDNA was tagged by a template-switch adaptor with 12 random nucleotides. In TCRdb, the 5' RACE reads were re-called with MiXCR into one record per CDR3 protein. Among some 900,000 distinct CDR3 sequences, 45% to 50% were seen once, and the ten largest hold roughly 13%. As for this clonotype: This sequence may be a read error, since a much larger clone differs from it by one base.

Germline values: CDR1 SQVTM, CDR2 ANQGSEA. The CDR3 contains 14 residues. The chain has TRBV29-1 and TRBJ2-3; a possible D gene is TRBD2 (5 bases). The sequence was collected from a man aged 25-45 years in good health. Sequencing used blood. CDR3 sequence reads: CGVEGTFGTDTQYF. CDR3 sequence (DNA): TGCGGCGTCGAGGGCACCTTTGGCACAGATACGCAGTATTTT.